A selection of T cell receptor beta chains follows, all from one sample in a study of shared clonotypes between healthy human individuals. Method: immunoSEQ multiplex PCR; TCRdb's copy keeps in-frame clones and lacks some. The sample yields more than 850,000 clones, around 78% seen once. Sequenced: memory CD4+ T cells from PBMCs. These receptor sequences come from a man younger than 30 in good health. Some clones in this sample may be carry-over from other donors' samples. Each CDR3 is given with its conserved first and last residue. Fields, in order: clone size, V gene, J gene, D gene, CDR3 protein, CDR3 DNA. D genes are given only for firm matches. The size entry is marked missing in some rows and otherwise reads once, few, many or a size class.

size: few
V: TRBV5-4
J: TRBJ2-7
D: NA
CDR3: CASSLVRGGEQYF
DNA: TGTGCCAGCAGCTTGGTGCGGGGTGGGGAGCAGTACTTC

size: once
V: TRBV19
J: TRBJ2-7
D: NA
CDR3: CASSIGAGRYEQYF
DNA: TGTGCCAGTAGTATCGGGGCAGGGAGATACGAGCAGTACTTC

size: NA
V: TRBV5-1
J: TRBJ2-3
D: NA
CDR3: CASSLAWPSTDTQYF
DNA: TGCGCCAGCAGCTTGGCGTGGCCTAGCACAGATACGCAGTATTTT

size: NA
V: TRBV7-6
J: TRBJ2-3
D: TRBD2
CDR3: CASSSPSGGDTQYF
DNA: TGTGCCAGCAGCTCCCCTAGCGGAGGGGATACGCAGTATTTT

size: NA
V: TRBV28
J: TRBJ2-1
D: NA
CDR3: CASKFGGAYNEQFF
DNA: TGTGCCAGCAAATTCGGAGGGGCATACAATGAGCAGTTCTTC

size: few
V: TRBV2
J: TRBJ2-7
D: NA
CDR3: CASRVSSYEQYF
DNA: TGTGCCAGCAGGGTTAGCTCCTACGAGCAGTACTTC

size: NA
V: TRBV7-3
J: TRBJ2-7
D: NA
CDR3: CASSLSGGPSTYEQYF
DNA: TGTGCCAGCAGCTTAAGTGGGGGGCCCTCAACCTACGAGCAGTACTTC

size: NA
V: TRBV5-1
J: TRBJ2-2
D: TRBD1
CDR3: CASSLTGIAGELFF
DNA: TGCGCCAGCAGCCTGACAGGGATCGCCGGGGAGCTGTTTTTT

size: NA
V: TRBV7-9
J: TRBJ1-4
D: NA
CDR3: CASSFRGAEEKLFF
DNA: TGTGCCAGCAGCTTTCGGGGGGCGGAGGAAAAACTGTTTTTT

size: NA
V: TRBV5-4
J: TRBJ2-5
D: TRBD1
CDR3: CASSTGQGAETQYF
DNA: TGTGCCAGCAGCACGGGACAGGGGGCAGAGACCCAGTACTTC

size: NA
V: TRBV19
J: TRBJ2-1
D: TRBD2
CDR3: CASSNTGLAGQFF
DNA: TGTGCCAGTAGTAATACAGGACTAGCGGGACAGTTCTTC

size: few
V: TRBV28
J: TRBJ2-7
D: NA
CDR3: CASTNLGRIYEQYF
DNA: TGTGCCAGCACGAACCTGGGCAGGATCTACGAGCAGTACTTC

size: NA
V: TRBV18
J: TRBJ1-2
D: NA
CDR3: CASSPKDRNTNGYTF
DNA: TGTGCCAGCTCACCCAAAGACAGAAACACGAATGGCTACACCTTC

size: NA
V: TRBV18
J: TRBJ1-1
D: NA
CDR3: CASSPDSRRNTEAFF
DNA: TGTGCCAGCTCACCAGATTCCCGCCGAAACACTGAAGCTTTCTTT

size: few
V: TRBV7-2
J: TRBJ1-1
D: NA
CDR3: CASSLERVGVTEAFF
DNA: TGTGCCAGCAGCTTAGAGAGGGTTGGGGTCACTGAAGCTTTCTTT

size: once
V: TRBV5-6
J: TRBJ2-4
D: NA
CDR3: CASSAGRELVQYF
DNA: TGTGCCAGCAGCGCGGGCCGGGAGCTGGTTCAGTACTTC

size: few
V: TRBV2
J: TRBJ1-5
D: TRBD1
CDR3: CASSVQGAGQPQHF
DNA: TGTGCCAGCAGCGTACAGGGGGCTGGTCAGCCCCAGCATTTT

size: once
V: TRBV11-2
J: TRBJ2-2
D: NA
CDR3: CASSLVSGVVTGELFF
DNA: TGTGCCAGCAGCTTAGTTTCGGGAGTGGTCACCGGGGAGCTGTTTTTT

size: NA
V: TRBV5-1
J: TRBJ2-1
D: NA
CDR3: CASKISVLSYNEQFF
DNA: TGCGCCAGCAAGATAAGCGTCCTCTCCTACAATGAGCAGTTCTTC

size: NA
V: TRBV28
J: TRBJ2-1
D: NA
CDR3: CASSFRQGLSYNEQFF
DNA: TGTGCCAGCAGTTTCCGGCAGGGCCTTTCCTACAATGAGCAGTTCTTC

size: NA
V: TRBV5-4
J: TRBJ2-2
D: TRBD2
CDR3: CASSLDSGSLTGGELFF
DNA: TGTGCCAGCAGCTTGGATAGCGGGAGCCTGACCGGCGGGGAGCTGTTTTTT

size: NA
V: TRBV9
J: TRBJ2-3
D: NA
CDR3: CASSVRASGIPDTQYF
DNA: TGTGCCAGCAGCGTTAGGGCCTCCGGGATCCCAGATACGCAGTATTTT

size: NA
V: TRBV15
J: TRBJ2-7
D: TRBD2
CDR3: CATSRGASGNYEQYF
DNA: TGTGCCACCAGCAGAGGTGCTAGCGGGAACTACGAGCAGTACTTC

size: NA
V: TRBV2
J: TRBJ1-1
D: NA
CDR3: CASSGGRLNTEAFF
DNA: TGTGCCAGCAGTGGGGGCAGGTTGAACACTGAAGCTTTCTTT

size: NA
V: TRBV27
J: TRBJ2-1
D: TRBD2
CDR3: CASRGLAGGDNEQFF
DNA: TGTGCCAGCAGGGGACTAGCGGGCGGTGATAATGAGCAGTTCTTC

size: NA
V: TRBV2
J: TRBJ1-1
D: TRBD1
CDR3: CASSGAGQGVGEAFF
DNA: TGTGCCAGCAGTGGGGCGGGACAGGGGGTAGGTGAAGCTTTCTTT

size: many
V: TRBV5-1
J: TRBJ2-1
D: NA
CDR3: CASSLAGGTGNEQFF
DNA: TGCGCCAGCAGCTTGGCGGGCGGAACGGGGAATGAGCAGTTCTTC

size: NA
V: TRBV5-4
J: TRBJ2-3
D: NA
CDR3: CASKDGLLAADTQYF
DNA: TGTGCCAGCAAGGACGGCCTTCTGGCAGCAGATACGCAGTATTTT

size: few
V: TRBV7-9
J: TRBJ1-4
D: NA
CDR3: CASSPVGNEKLFF
DNA: TGTGCCAGCAGCCCTGTGGGAAATGAAAAACTGTTTTTT

size: many
V: TRBV11-2
J: TRBJ1-1
D: NA
CDR3: CASRPGYTEAFF
DNA: TGTGCCAGCAGGCCCGGGTACACTGAAGCTTTCTTT

size: NA
V: TRBV7-2
J: TRBJ2-7
D: NA
CDR3: CASSLAALGRYEQYF
DNA: TGTGCCAGCAGCTTAGCGGCCCTGGGGCGATACGAGCAGTACTTC

size: NA
V: TRBV5-5
J: TRBJ1-2
D: NA
CDR3: CASSPGPSNYGYTF
DNA: TGTGCCAGCAGCCCGGGACCTTCTAACTATGGCTACACCTTC

size: NA
V: TRBV6-6
J: TRBJ2-7
D: NA
CDR3: CASSSPGTASSYEQYF
DNA: TGTGCCAGCAGTTCACCCGGGACGGCTAGCTCCTACGAGCAGTACTTC

size: NA
V: TRBV15
J: TRBJ2-1
D: TRBD2
CDR3: CATSRVSGSLNEQFF
DNA: TGTGCCACCAGCAGAGTGAGCGGGAGTCTTAATGAGCAGTTCTTC

size: many
V: TRBV11-1
J: TRBJ2-3
D: NA
CDR3: CASRGLQAGPRTDTQYF
DNA: TGTGCCAGCAGAGGATTGCAAGCGGGCCCAAGGACAGATACGCAGTATTTT

size: NA
V: TRBV6-1
J: TRBJ1-2
D: TRBD1
CDR3: CASSDLGQGVIYGYTF
DNA: TGTGCCAGCAGTGACCTCGGACAGGGAGTAATCTATGGCTACACCTTC

size: NA
V: TRBV4-1
J: TRBJ2-2
D: TRBD2
CDR3: CASSQEKGLAGETGELFF
DNA: TGCGCCAGCAGCCAAGAGAAGGGACTAGCGGGAGAGACCGGGGAGCTGTTTTTT

size: NA
V: TRBV18
J: TRBJ1-2
D: TRBD1
CDR3: CASSPTTGGDYGYTF
DNA: TGTGCCAGCTCACCCACGACAGGGGGTGACTATGGCTACACCTTC

size: NA
V: TRBV4-2
J: TRBJ2-1
D: NA
CDR3: CASSLNPGAFNEQFF
DNA: TGTGCCAGCAGCCTCAACCCAGGGGCATTCAATGAGCAGTTCTTC

size: NA
V: TRBV5-1
J: TRBJ1-1
D: NA
CDR3: CASSLVGRATEAFF
DNA: TGCGCCAGCAGCTTGGTTGGCAGGGCCACTGAAGCTTTCTTT

size: NA
V: TRBV6-5
J: TRBJ2-7
D: NA
CDR3: CASSLGIYEQYF
DNA: TGTGCCAGCAGTTTGGGTATTTACGAGCAGTACTTC

size: few
V: TRBV7-9
J: TRBJ2-1
D: TRBD2
CDR3: CASSLFTIREGIYNEQFF
DNA: TGTGCCAGCAGCTTATTTACCATCCGGGAGGGAATATACAATGAGCAGTTCTTC

size: NA
V: TRBV7-8
J: TRBJ2-7
D: NA
CDR3: CASSRERSSYEQYF
DNA: TGTGCCAGCAGCCGAGAGCGCAGTTCCTACGAGCAGTACTTC

size: NA
V: TRBV19
J: TRBJ1-2
D: NA
CDR3: CASSIEEKIAGYTF
DNA: TGTGCCAGTAGTATCGAGGAAAAGATTGCCGGCTACACCTTC

size: NA
V: TRBV9
J: TRBJ1-1
D: NA
CDR3: CASSVEPGAVNTEAFF
DNA: TGTGCCAGCAGCGTAGAGCCAGGGGCCGTGAACACTGAAGCTTTCTTT

size: NA
V: TRBV9
J: TRBJ1-3
D: NA
CDR3: CASSEGGRSSGNTIYF
DNA: TGTGCCAGCAGCGAGGGTGGACGGAGCTCTGGAAACACCATATATTTT

size: NA
V: TRBV6-4
J: TRBJ2-2
D: TRBD2
CDR3: CASSTSVNTGELFF
DNA: TGTGCCAGCAGTACTAGCGTAAACACCGGGGAGCTGTTTTTT

size: NA
V: TRBV14
J: TRBJ2-5
D: NA
CDR3: CASSRGGSETQYF
DNA: TGTGCCAGCAGCCGTGGAGGGAGCGAGACCCAGTACTTC

size: NA
V: TRBV6-1
J: TRBJ2-1
D: NA
CDR3: CASSSGRSSYNEQFF
DNA: TGTGCCAGCAGCTCAGGACGGAGCTCCTACAATGAGCAGTTCTTC

size: NA
V: TRBV6-1
J: TRBJ1-1
D: NA
CDR3: CASSDLMRLTTEAFF
DNA: TGTGCCAGCAGTGACCTCATGAGGTTGACCACTGAAGCTTTCTTT

size: few
V: TRBV11-2
J: TRBJ1-5
D: NA
CDR3: CASSLGLVTNQPQHF
DNA: TGTGCCAGCAGCTTAGGTCTGGTTACCAATCAGCCCCAGCATTTT

size: NA
V: TRBV19
J: TRBJ1-1
D: NA
CDR3: CASSIAWDKMNTEAFF
DNA: TGTGCCAGTAGTATAGCCTGGGACAAAATGAACACTGAAGCTTTCTTT

size: NA
V: TRBV5-1
J: TRBJ2-7
D: TRBD1
CDR3: CASSLAGGQGSYEQYF
DNA: TGCGCCAGCAGCTTGGCCGGGGGACAGGGCTCTTACGAGCAGTACTTC

size: NA
V: TRBV21-1
J: TRBJ2-4
D: NA
CDR3: CASSIPADPKNIQYF
DNA: TGTGCCAGCAGCATACCAGCGGATCCCAAAAACATTCAGTACTTC

size: NA
V: TRBV7-8
J: TRBJ1-2
D: NA
CDR3: CASSLDREGVNGYTF
DNA: TGTGCCAGCAGCTTAGATCGGGAGGGCGTAAATGGCTACACCTTC

size: NA
V: TRBV13
J: TRBJ2-3
D: TRBD2
CDR3: CASTIIRGRARTDTQYF
DNA: TGTGCCAGCACCATAATCCGGGGGAGGGCCCGCACAGATACGCAGTATTTT

size: once
V: TRBV5-4
J: TRBJ1-3
D: NA
CDR3: CASSWGTPGTTGNTIYF
DNA: TGTGCCAGCAGCTGGGGTACTCCAGGGACAACTGGAAACACCATATATTTT

size: once
V: TRBV19
J: TRBJ2-3
D: TRBD2
CDR3: CASSIGLAGPDTQYF
DNA: TGTGCCAGTAGTATAGGACTAGCGGGACCAGATACGCAGTATTTT

size: NA
V: TRBV6-5
J: TRBJ2-3
D: TRBD1
CDR3: CASSKPGQKGQYF
DNA: TGTGCCAGCAGTAAGCCGGGACAGAAGGGGCAGTATTTT

size: NA
V: TRBV7-2
J: TRBJ2-1
D: NA
CDR3: CASSSAVILYNEQFF
DNA: TGTGCCAGCAGCTCTGCGGTCATCCTATACAATGAGCAGTTCTTC